Here is one TCR beta chain with its context. The V and J ends lost 2 bases and 2 bases, in that order; junction bases with no gene match: 9. Germline V gene lookup returns CDR1 PRHDT and CDR2 FYEKMQ (reference sequence). CDR3 length: 17 residues. The method was immunoSEQ multiplex PCR; TCRdb's version includes in-frame clones alone and lacks a portion of them. The table includes thousands of clones, 65% to 80% detected once. This sample stems from a study of graft-versus-host responses after intestinal transplantation. From the graft tissue, intraepithelial and lamina propria lymphocytes were released through processing.

The material was ileum tissue, obtained approximately 51 weeks after intestinal transplantation. The receptor was isolated from a human patient who received an intestinal transplant, so some T cells may come from the graft donor. This chain connects TRBV13 to TRBJ2-1, with 7 bases lining up with TRBD1. CDR3: CASSLSPTGDAYNEQFF. The CDR3 nucleotides read TGTGCCAGCAGCTTAAGCCCTACAGGGGACGCCTACAATGAGCAGTTCTTC.